This T cell receptor beta chain was profiled in a study of graft-versus-host responses after intestinal transplantation. This clone was counted once. The antigen is unknown. General observations from the study: Across patients carrying graft-donor T cell macrochimerism, allografts held high graft-versus-host to host-versus-graft clonal ratios. An association linked early post-transplant HvG declines with peak circulating GvH clone levels.

The repertoire was sequenced with immunoSEQ multiplex PCR; TCRdb's copy has only in-frame clones and lacks some. This sample has tens of thousands of clones, with about 89% found just once. Germline V gene lookup returns CDR1 SGHVS and CDR2 FNYEAQ. V shed 1 base and J 3 bases; nucleotides not matched to a gene: 9. CDR3 length equals 16 residues. Sequenced material: unstimulated CD8+ T cells sorted from spleen or lymph node cells, taken before intestinal transplant. This TCR derives from a human donor who received an intestinal transplant. The chain couples TRBV7-6 to TRBJ2-7; TRBD2 aligns across 7 bases. The CDR3 nucleotides are TGTGCCAGCAGCTTAGGGCTGGGAGGGTCTGACTACGAGCAGTACTTC. This encodes CASSLGLGGSDYEQYF.